These 31 T cell receptor beta chains share one sample of origin, sequenced in a study of blood T cell repertoires in COVID-19. Measured with immunoSEQ multiplex PCR; TCRdb has only the in-frame clones, and not every one. The table includes 150,000 to 200,000 clones, around 85% detected once. Sequenced: peripheral blood. These TCRs come from a man in his 70s with active or convalescent COVID-19.

This chain links TRBV24-1 with TRBJ2-1; 8 bases fit TRBD1. V trimming: 3 bases; J trimming: 9 bases; junction bases outside the gene matches: 12. Germline assignment: CDR1 KGHDR and CDR2 SFDVKD. The CDR3 runs 16 residues. The CDR3 loop reads CATSDPDRGPSGEQFF. The CDR3 region has the DNA TGTGCCACCAGTGATCCCGACAGGGGCCCCTCCGGTGAGCAGTTCTTC.

The chain recombines TRBV18 with TRBJ2-5; 7 nucleotides align to TRBD1. V lost 1 base and J lost 4; bases outside the gene matches: 3. The CDR3 loop spans 14 amino acids. The germline gives CDR1 KGHSH, CDR2 LQKENI. CDR3 in DNA: TGTGCCAGCTCACCACACACAGGGGTAGAGACCCAGTACTTC. It codes for CASSPHTGVETQYF.

The genes are TRBV7-8 and TRBJ1-6, with TRBD1 matching over 8 bases. J gave up 8 bases and V 4 bases, and 4 bases lay outside the gene matches. This CDR3 spans 14 amino acids. Germline assignment: CDR1 SGHVS and CDR2 FQNEAQ. This CDR3 reads CASSSRQGYSPLHF. In DNA form, the CDR3 reads TGTGCCAGCAGCTCACGACAGGGGTATTCACCCCTCCACTTT. Looking up the rest from reference TRBV7-8 and TRBJ1-6 gives the full variable domain: GAGVSQSPRYKVAKRGQDVALRCDPISGHVSLFWYQQALGQGPEFLTYFQNEAQLDKSGLPSDRFFAERPEGSVSTLKIQRTQQEDSAVYLCASSSRQGYSPLHFGNGTRLTVT.

The chain couples TRBV13 to TRBJ2-1, with D unresolved. Germline assignment: CDR1 PRHDT and CDR2 FYEKMQ (reference sequence). Trimming removed 5 bases from V and 10 bases from J, with 15 bases in between. This CDR3 contains 13 residues. The CDR3 region is CASSPRGLSEQFF. The CDR3 region has the DNA TGTGCCAGCAGCCCCCGTGGGCTCTCGGAGCAGTTCTTC. The full variable domain, rest sourced from reference TRBV13 and TRBJ2-1, is AAGVIQSPRHLIKEKRETATLKCYPIPRHDTVYWYQQGPGQDPQFLISFYEKMQSDKGSIPDRFSAQQFSDYHSELNMSSLELGDSALYFCASSPRGLSEQFFGPGTRLTVL.

This clone appeared once. The chain employs TRBV7-8 and TRBJ2-5; 7 positions match TRBD1. The CDR3 totals 18 residues. Germline V CDR1 and CDR2: SGHVS, FQNEAQ. J lost 2 bases, V lost 5 bases, and 17 bases had no gene match. The CDR3 DNA reads as TGTGCCAGCAGCCCCTATCGTAGCCCGGGACAGACGCAAGAGACCCAGTACTTC. As protein: CASSPYRSPGQTQETQYF.

V gene TRBV12-5 combines with J gene TRBJ2-2; D might be TRBD2 (5 bases). Germline-derived CDR1 and CDR2 are LGHNT and FRNRAP. Trimming took 6 bases from V and 1 from J, leaving 15 bases between them. The CDR3 has 16 residues. DNA of the CDR3: TGTGCTAGTGGCCTTGGTGGACTTCAGAACACCGGGGAGCTGTTTTTT. Translation: CASGLGGLQNTGELFF.

The J gene is TRBJ2-3, the V gene TRBV28, with 9 positions matching TRBD1. CDR1 is MDHEN and CDR2 is SYDVKM in the germline V gene. This CDR3 comprises 14 residues. J lost 4 bases, V lost 4 bases, and 3 bases had no gene match. The CDR3 loop is CASSSGQGADTQYF. CDR3 bases: TGTGCCAGCAGTTCGGGACAGGGAGCAGATACGCAGTATTTT. The full variable domain, its missing parts supplied by reference TRBV28 and TRBJ2-3, is DVKVTQSSRYLVKRTGEKVFLECVQDMDHENMFWYRQDPGLGLRLIYFSYDVKMKEKGDIPEGYSVSREKKERFSLILESASTNQTSMYLCASSSGQGADTQYFGPGTRLTVL.

V and J are TRBV28 and TRBJ1-3; D gene ambiguous. Trimming shortened V by 7 bases and J by 2 bases, and 9 bases separated the two germline ends. Germline loops: CDR1 MDHEN, CDR2 SYDVKM. CDR3 length: 13 residues. CDR3 protein: CASITRAGNTIYF. DNA of the CDR3: TGTGCCAGCATAACCCGGGCTGGAAACACCATATATTTT.

The chain employs TRBV29-1 and TRBJ2-5; TRBD1 matches at 10 bases. The germline gives CDR1 SQVTM, CDR2 ANQGSEA. With 6 bases clipped from V and 4 bases from J, the junction kept 5 bases outside the gene matches. The CDR3 runs to 13 residues. CDR3 protein: CSVMDRGAETQYF. CDR3 in DNA: TGCAGCGTCATGGACAGGGGGGCAGAGACCCAGTACTTC.

This clone was seen a single time. The chain is built from TRBV29-1 and TRBJ1-5; D remains unclear. From germline, CDR1 is SQVTM and CDR2 ANQGSEA. This CDR3 is built from 12 residues. The ends were cut back, 7 bases at V and 11 bases at J, with 18 bases in the middle. The CDR3 DNA reads TGCAGCGCCGGGTCCGGGTCCGAGGCCCAGCATTTT. Translation: CSAGSGSEAQHF.

This chain joins TRBV30 and TRBJ1-4, with 10 bases lining up with TRBD1. Germline-derived CDR1 and CDR2 are GTSNPN and SVGIG (reference sequence). The length of the CDR3 is 15 residues. The ends lost 2 bases at V and 5 bases at J; junction bases unmatched: 5. Here the CDR3 DNA reads TGTGCCTGGAGTCCCCCGGGACAGGGGAATGAAAAACTGTTTTTT. This codes for CAWSPPGQGNEKLFF.

The V call is TRBV12-3 or TRBV12-4, the J call TRBJ2-1, with TRBD1 matching over 7 bases. This CDR3 has 12 residues. The V gene end was trimmed by 6 bases and the J gene end by 9 bases; junction bases not matched to a gene: 5. CDR3: CASRSDRVEQFF. The CDR3 DNA is TGTGCCAGCAGATCTGACAGGGTTGAGCAGTTCTTC.

The rearrangement links TRBV20-1 to TRBJ1-3; D not certain. The V gene lost 3 bases and the J gene lost 1 base, with 10 bases spanning the gap. Germline CDR1 DFQATT, CDR2 SNEGSKA (reference sequence). This CDR3 spans 14 amino acids. CDR3: CSASDRGSGNTIYF. CDR3 nucleotide sequence: TGCAGTGCTAGTGATCGGGGTTCTGGAAACACCATATATTTT.

The chain is built from TRBV6-5 and TRBJ1-2; TRBD1 might be the D (5 bases). The CDR3 is 14 amino acids. The germline V gene has CDR1 MNHEY and CDR2 SVGAGI. Trimming took 0 bases from V and 3 from J, leaving 8 bases between them. Here the CDR3 reads CASSYSGGHYGYTF. The CDR3 DNA sequence: TGTGCCAGCAGTTACTCCGGGGGTCACTATGGCTACACCTTC.

The chain is built from TRBV6-2 or TRBV6-3 and TRBJ2-1, with 11 bases aligning to TRBD1. Germline loops: CDR1 MNHEY, CDR2 SVGEGT. The V segment lost 2 bases and the J segment 4 bases; nucleotides outside the gene matches: 10. The CDR3 runs 18 residues. In DNA, the CDR3 is TGTGCCAGCAGTTACCCGAATCCGGGACAGGGGGGATACAATGAGCAGTTCTTC. Amino acid sequence: CASSYPNPGQGGYNEQFF.

The chain employs TRBV5-4 and TRBJ2-2, with D possibly being TRBD1 (6 bases). CDR1 SGHNT and CDR2 YYREEE come from the germline V gene (reference sequence). This CDR3 is 15 amino acids long. With 3 bases removed from V and 1 base from J, the gap between germline ends came to 10 bases. CDR3 DNA sequence: TGTGCCAGCAGCTCCGGGACACTGAACACCGGGGAGCTGTTTTTT. Encoded protein: CASSSGTLNTGELFF.

The chain has TRBV18 and TRBJ2-3; D might be TRBD2 (7 bases). The CDR3 has 14 residues. V lost 2 bases, J lost 4 bases, and 10 bases lay in between. CDR1 is KGHSH and CDR2 is LQKENI in the germline V gene. The CDR3 region has the DNA TGTGCCAGCTCACCAGGGGGGGCCGCAGATACGCAGTATTTT. This codes for CASSPGGAADTQYF.

V and J are TRBV11-2 and TRBJ1-1; D unclear. The CDR3 is 18 amino acids. The germline V gene has CDR1 SGHAT and CDR2 FQNNGV. V gave up 1 base and J gave up 4 bases, with 22 bases separating them. CDR3 protein: CASSLVLGSNPGSTEAFF. CDR3 coding DNA: TGTGCCAGCAGCTTAGTTCTCGGCAGCAACCCCGGGAGCACTGAAGCTTTCTTT.

The chain links TRBV9 to TRBJ2-2; tentatively, D is TRBD2 (6 bases). V was shortened by 0 bases and J by 2 bases, with 8 bases between the two germline ends. The CDR3 spans 15 residues. Per germline, CDR1 SGDLS and CDR2 YYNGEE. The CDR3 loop reads CASSVAGTNTGELFF. The CDR3 DNA reads TGTGCCAGCAGCGTAGCGGGGACTAACACCGGGGAGCTGTTTTTT.

This clone was seen a handful of times. The chain is built from TRBV13 and TRBJ2-4; 8 bases line up with TRBD1. The V gene's germline CDR1 is PRHDT and CDR2 FYEKMQ (reference sequence). There are 16 residues in the CDR3. The V segment lost 4 bases and the J segment 0 bases; nucleotides outside the gene matches: 5. The CDR3: CASSSRTGLAKNIQYF. CDR3 bases: TGTGCCAGCAGCTCCAGGACAGGGCTAGCCAAAAACATTCAGTACTTC.

V usage is TRBV25-1 and J usage is TRBJ2-2; 8 bases match TRBD1. Trimming took 1 base from V and 6 from J; bases not matched to a gene: 7. This CDR3 has 16 amino acids. The germline gives CDR1 MGHDK, CDR2 SYGVNS. CDR3 protein: CASSEWAGGIPGELFF. For the CDR3, the DNA is TGTGCCAGCAGTGAATGGGCAGGGGGCATCCCCGGGGAGCTGTTTTTT.

This rearrangement joins TRBV27 to TRBJ1-1; D remains ambiguous. The germline CDR1 and CDR2 sequences are MNHEY and SMNVEV (reference sequence). The CDR3 totals 15 residues. V was shortened by 3 bases and J by 2 bases, with 13 bases between the two germline ends. The CDR3 region is CASSLDYHTNTEAFF. The CDR3 DNA sequence: TGTGCCAGCAGTTTGGACTATCATACCAACACTGAAGCTTTCTTT.

The J gene is TRBJ2-1, the V gene TRBV4-3, with 8 bases identical to TRBD2. The CDR3 length is 15 residues. Germline V gene data show CDR1 as LGHNA and CDR2 as YSLEER. V was clipped by 1 base and J by 4 bases; unmatched bases: 3. The CDR3 here is CASSQAGGRYNEQFF. In nucleotides, the CDR3 is TGCGCCAGCAGCCAAGCGGGAGGGAGGTACAATGAGCAGTTCTTC.

This clone was seen a handful of times. This sequence joins TRBV3-1 (or the pseudogene TRBV3-2) and TRBJ2-7, with D possibly matching TRBD1 (6 bases). Trimming took off 4 bases at V and 3 bases at J, with 10 bases between the two ends. Germline CDR1 and CDR2: LGHDT and YNNKEL (reference sequence). The CDR3 sequence is 13 residues long. CDR3 bases: TGTGCCAGCAGCCCGCAGGGGAGCTACGAGCAGTACTTC. As protein: CASSPQGSYEQYF.

The gene calls are TRBV10-1 and TRBJ2-7; 9 positions match TRBD1. This CDR3 has 14 residues. Germline CDR1 is WNHNN and CDR2 is SYGVQD (reference sequence). The ends lost 3 bases at V and 3 bases at J; junction bases unmatched: 3. The CDR3 DNA is TGCGCCAGCAGTGAACAGGGGGCCGTCTACGAGCAGTACTTC. It encodes CASSEQGAVYEQYF.

The genes are TRBV19 and TRBJ1-4; D not resolved. The germline V gene encodes CDR1 LNHDA and CDR2 SQIVND (reference sequence). V shed 7 bases and J shed 2 bases, with 8 bases lying between them. CDR3 length equals 13 residues. The CDR3 sequence: CASTPGTNEKLFF. CDR3 in DNA: TGTGCCAGTACACCGGGGACTAATGAAAAACTGTTTTTT.

V usage is TRBV4-3 and J usage is TRBJ1-2; D perhaps matches TRBD1 (5 bases). Between the trimmed V and J ends, which lost 4 bases and 3 bases, there was a span of 9 bases. Looked up from germline, CDR1 is LGHNA and CDR2 is YSLEER. The CDR3 loop spans 13 amino acids. CDR3 amino acids: CASSRQGHYGYTF. The CDR3 region has the DNA TGCGCCAGCAGCCGGCAGGGCCACTATGGCTACACCTTC.

The chain recombines TRBV7-2 with TRBJ2-7; 8 nucleotides line up with TRBD1. Trimming took 5 bases from V and 1 from J; bases not matched to a gene: 16. CDR3 size: 18 residues. The germline V gene encodes CDR1 SGHTA and CDR2 FQGNSA. The CDR3 protein is CASSPLGRQGRSSYEQYF. The CDR3 coding sequence is TGTGCCAGCAGCCCCCTGGGACGACAGGGGCGGTCGTCCTACGAGCAGTACTTC. The full variable domain, rest sourced from reference TRBV7-2 and TRBJ2-7, is GAGVSQSPSNKVTEKGKDVELRCDPISGHTALYWYRQSLGQGLEFLIYFQGNSAPDKSGLPSDRFSAERTGGSVSTLTIQRTQQEDSAVYLCASSPLGRQGRSSYEQYFGPGTRLTVT.

The V gene is TRBV24-1, the J gene TRBJ1-5; possibly TRBD1 for D (6 bases). V was trimmed by 5 bases and J by 2 bases, leaving 18 bases between them. The CDR3 has 17 amino acids. Germline V gene data show CDR1 as KGHDR and CDR2 as SFDVKD. The CDR3 DNA is TGTGCCACCAGTGGGGGACACCGGGGGGCGGGCAATCAGCCCCAGCATTTT. Translation: CATSGGHRGAGNQPQHF.

The chain is built from TRBV3-1 (or the pseudogene TRBV3-2) and TRBJ1-2; no definite D call. This CDR3 has 14 amino acids. Trimming removed 1 base at V and 7 bases at J, with 13 bases between. The germline V gene has CDR1 LGHDT and CDR2 YNNKEL (reference sequence). The CDR3 here is CASSQGHRLGGYTF. CDR3 bases: TGTGCCAGCAGCCAAGGGCACAGATTGGGTGGCTACACCTTC.

This rearrangement joins TRBV11-2 to TRBJ2-6, with 10 bases that match TRBD1. The CDR3 is 18 residues long. J lost 0 bases, V lost 2 bases, and 4 bases had no gene match. Per the germline V gene, CDR1 is SGHAT and CDR2 is FQNNGV. The CDR3 DNA sequence: TGTGCCAGCAGCTTAAGGGGACAGGGGTACTCTGGGGCCAACGTCCTGACTTTC. Its protein product is CASSLRGQGYSGANVLTF.